The next 18 T cell receptor beta chains were all read from a single sample in a study of T cells in Graves' hyperthyroidism and ophthalmopathy (dated 2019 in TCRdb). The library was made by multiplex PCR. The run used an Illumina HiSeq 2000. The TCR beta CDR3 regions were amplified from RNA transcripts. For the first round of RT-PCR on the TCR CDR3, the HTBI primer set was used together with the Qiagen OneStep RT-PCR kit. TCRdb ran its own pipeline on the public reads, namely fastp trimming at Q25 and MiXCR clone calling, and kept in-frame beta chains. Entries that share a CDR3 protein sequence are merged under the most common genes and DNA. The sample yields 470,000 or so distinct CDR3 sequences; roughly 20% were counted once. 26% of the sample is held by the ten biggest clonotypes. The specimen sequenced was blood. Receptors originate from a man younger than 30 with Graves' hyperthyroidism.

In regard to this clonotype: Possible read error: a much larger clone is one base away. This chain uses TRBV20-1 with TRBJ1-2; weak D call: TRBD1 (5 bases). Germline V CDR1 and CDR2: DFQATT, SNEGSKA (reference sequence). The V end was cut by 5 bases, the J end by 4 bases, with 17 bases between. The CDR3 contains 14 residues. The CDR3 is CSASRAGTSYGYTF. The DNA for the CDR3 is TGCAGTGCTTCCAGGGCAGGGACTAGCTATGGCTACACCTTC.

The table lists this clonotype with many counts. This chain uses TRBV30 with TRBJ2-5, with D possibly being TRBD2 (6 bases). CDR3 length equals 14 residues. In germline, CDR1 is GTSNPN, CDR2 SVGIG (reference sequence). The V end was cut by 2 bases, the J end by 2 bases, with 12 bases between. The CDR3, as DNA: TGTGCCTGGAGTTTGGGGGGAGTTCAAGAGACCCAGTACTTC. Translating it yields CAWSLGGVQETQYF.

This clonotype was detected many times. The chain recombines TRBV6-5 with TRBJ2-2, with D unresolved. The CDR3 totals 11 residues. The germline V gene encodes CDR1 MNHEY and CDR2 SVGAGI. Trimming removed 8 bases at V and 1 base at J, with 2 bases between. The CDR3 DNA reads TGTGCCAGCGAGAACACCGGGGAGCTGTTTTTT. This translates into CASENTGELFF.

In this sample, this clonotype turned up many times. V gene TRBV2 combines with J gene TRBJ2-7, with 7 bases aligning to TRBD1. The CDR3 sequence is 16 residues long. Germline values: CDR1 SNHLY, CDR2 FYNNEI. Trimming at V came to 5 bases and at J to 0 bases, leaving 10 bases not matched to a gene. CDR3 region: CASSPAGTAYSYEQYF. CDR3 coding DNA: TGTGCCAGCAGTCCCGCCGGGACAGCTTACTCCTACGAGCAGTACTTC.

The gene calls are TRBV3-1 and TRBJ1-5, with D unclear. CDR3 length: 14 residues. Germline values: CDR1 LGHDT, CDR2 YNNKEL (reference sequence). The V gene lost 0 bases and the J gene lost 4 bases, with 7 bases spanning the gap. CDR3 nucleotide sequence: TGTGCCAGCAGCCAAGATCTAACGAATCAGCCCCAGCATTTT. Protein: CASSQDLTNQPQHF.

The chain links TRBV6-1 to TRBJ2-3; maybe TRBD1 (5 bases). The CDR3 is made up of 14 amino acids. Per germline, CDR1 MNHNS and CDR2 SASEGT. With 6 bases removed from V and 8 bases from J, the gap between germline ends came to 18 bases. CDR3 residues: CASSPSRAKGTQYF. The CDR3 DNA follows: TGTGCCAGCAGCCCGAGCAGGGCGAAGGGTACGCAGTATTTT.

This clonotype was counted between two and nine times. A much larger clone is a single base away; this may be a read error. The CDR3 does not end in the conserved phenylalanine or tryptophan, so this is likely a read error. The chain combines TRBV6-1 with TRBJ1-1, with 7 bases matching TRBD1. The CDR3 extends over 14 amino acids. V gave up 4 bases and J gave up 6 bases; unmatched junction bases: 8. In germline, CDR1 is MNHNS, CDR2 SASEGT. Here the CDR3 DNA reads TGTGCCAGCAGTGCCCTACAGGGGAGTGCTGAAGCTTTCTAT. Translation gives CASSALQGSAEAFY.

V is TRBV6-1 and J is TRBJ1-2; D not certain. CDR3 size: 13 residues. V was trimmed by 11 bases and J by 1 base, leaving 14 bases between them. Germline lookup yields CDR1 MNHNS and CDR2 SASEGT. CDR3 amino acids: CASSRRINYGYTF. The DNA of the CDR3 is TGTGCCTCGTCCCGGCGGATTAACTATGGCTACACCTTC.

The chain joins TRBV18 to TRBJ2-2, with D tentatively TRBD1 (5 bases). CDR1 and CDR2 from the germline V gene are KGHSH and LQKENI. This CDR3 comprises 16 residues. Trimming stripped 3 bases from V and 1 base from J, with 12 bases between. This CDR3 reads CASSPGQEKNTGELFF. In DNA, the CDR3 is TGTGCCAGCTCACCGGGGCAGGAAAAGAACACCGGGGAGCTGTTTTTT.

J is TRBJ2-5 and V is TRBV12-3 or TRBV12-4; 8 bases map to TRBD1. The CDR3 loop spans 14 amino acids. J gave up 4 bases and V 5 bases, and 6 bases lay outside the gene matches. The CDR3 is CASSTRQGRETQYF. DNA of the CDR3: TGTGCCAGCAGTACGAGACAGGGGAGAGAGACCCAGTACTTC.

This clonotype was counted at least ten times. The chain employs TRBV15 and TRBJ2-5; D gene unclear. The CDR3 loop spans 12 amino acids. With 3 bases removed from V and 2 bases from J, the gap between germline ends came to 4 bases. Germline-derived CDR1 and CDR2 are LNHNV and YYDKDF (reference sequence). CDR3 sequence: CATSRGQETQYF. In DNA form, the CDR3 reads TGTGCCACCAGCAGGGGGCAAGAGACCCAGTACTTC.

V is TRBV20-1 and J is TRBJ1-5; TRBD1 matches 7 bases. Trimming removed 6 bases from V and 4 bases from J; junction bases left unmatched: 6. CDR3 length: 13 amino acids. CDR1 is DFQATT and CDR2 is SNEGSKA in the germline V gene (reference sequence). This CDR3 reads CSAMTGTNQPQHF. The CDR3, as DNA: TGCAGTGCCATGACAGGGACGAATCAGCCCCAGCATTTT.

The chain links TRBV28 to TRBJ1-5, with TRBD1 matching over 7 bases. The CDR3 contains 16 residues. CDR1 is MDHEN, CDR2 SYDVKM, per germline. The trim removed 8 bases at V and 4 bases at J, leaving 14 bases unmatched. The CDR3, as DNA: TGTGCCAGCGTTCCAAGCGGGGCAGGGGGGAATCAGCCCCAGCATTTT. Protein sequence: CASVPSGAGGNQPQHF.

There are many counts of this clonotype. This chain links TRBV6-2 or TRBV6-3 with TRBJ2-7; possibly TRBD2 for D (5 bases). Germline assignment: CDR1 MNHEY and CDR2 SVGEGT. The CDR3 is made up of 12 amino acids. V shed 7 bases and J shed 4 bases, with 11 bases lying between them. This CDR3 is CASTEDLYEQYF. The CDR3 nucleotides read TGTGCCAGCACCGAGGACTTATACGAGCAGTACTTC.

This clonotype was found many times. V gene TRBV27 combines with J gene TRBJ1-1, with D unresolved. The V and J ends lost 0 bases and 7 bases respectively, with 12 bases between them. This CDR3 comprises 14 residues. The germline gives CDR1 MNHEY, CDR2 SMNVEV (reference sequence). For the CDR3, the DNA is TGTGCCAGCAGTTTATCTCAAAGAGGGTTTGAAGCTTTCTTT. It is translated as CASSLSQRGFEAFF.

In this sample, this clonotype turned up many times. The chain couples TRBV12-3 or TRBV12-4 to TRBJ2-4; the D is unclear. The ends were cut back, 1 base at V and 2 bases at J, with 6 bases in the middle. CDR3 length: 14 amino acids. The CDR3 is CASSLGATKNIQYF. The CDR3, as DNA: TGTGCCAGCAGTTTAGGGGCGACCAAAAACATTCAGTACTTC.

This clonotype appeared a few times. The chain combines TRBV12-3 or TRBV12-4 with TRBJ1-5; possible D gene TRBD1, 6 bases. This CDR3 spans 14 amino acids. The V and J ends lost 8 bases and 6 bases respectively, with 17 bases between them. CDR3 nucleotides: TGTGCCAGCCTAAGGGGGGGGGGCTTTCAGCCCCAGCATTTT. As protein: CASLRGGGFQPQHF.

This clonotype was seen repeatedly, ten times or more. Written as DNA, the CDR3 is TGTGCCAGCAGTGAAAGTCTGGCGGGGCCCTACGAGCAGTACTTC. Translating it yields CASSESLAGPYEQYF. V and J are TRBV6-1 and TRBJ2-7; possibly TRBD2 for D (6 bases). The CDR3 length is 15 residues. From germline, CDR1 is MNHNS and CDR2 SASEGT. The germline V and J ends were trimmed by 2 bases and 2 bases, with 13 bases remaining between them.